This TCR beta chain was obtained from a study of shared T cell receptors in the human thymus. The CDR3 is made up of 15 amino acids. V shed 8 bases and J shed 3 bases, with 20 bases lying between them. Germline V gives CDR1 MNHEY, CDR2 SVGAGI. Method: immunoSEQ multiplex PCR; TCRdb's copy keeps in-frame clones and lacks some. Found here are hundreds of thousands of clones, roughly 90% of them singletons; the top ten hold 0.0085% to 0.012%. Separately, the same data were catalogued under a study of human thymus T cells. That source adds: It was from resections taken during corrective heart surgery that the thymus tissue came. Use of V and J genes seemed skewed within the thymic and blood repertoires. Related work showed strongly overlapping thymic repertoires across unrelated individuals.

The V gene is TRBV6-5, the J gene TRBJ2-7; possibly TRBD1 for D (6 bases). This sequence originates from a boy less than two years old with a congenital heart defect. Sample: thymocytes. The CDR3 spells CASGAGTRRFYEQYF. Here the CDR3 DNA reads TGTGCCAGCGGAGCCGGGACAAGAAGATTCTACGAGCAGTACTTC.